The T cell receptor beta chain under discussion was sequenced for a study of blood T cell repertoires in COVID-19 (dated by TCRdb to the early 2020s). Background on the whole study: Collaborator samples came from the United States, Italy and Spain and covered acute and convalescent phases of COVID-19. The prospective study material was composed of cDNA or gDNA derived from T cells, B-cell-depleted T cells, or PBMCs. Deeply sampled blood TCRbeta repertoires from subjects exposed to, actively infected with, or recovered from COVID-19 were included in the dataset. The repertoires were released in a freely available public database meant as a resource for research on the immune response to SARS-CoV-2. Samples were obtained from the ongoing ImmuneRACE study (first 160 participants) and from 1,254 subjects provided by 6 global collaborators. A de-identified subject ID, COVID-19 status, age in years and sex were almost always included in the sample metadata. Where available, HLA class I and class II types were taken from metadata supplied by the sample provider and were not determined by assay-based typing. Broader findings and caveats from the paper: How much clinical and demographic metadata was included differed by source and by participant, and the metadata was provided uncurated.

At one collaborating source in Seattle, patients were enrolled during active infection and were followed longitudinally through the course of disease. The collaborating institutions used their own protocols to collect whole blood in K2EDTA tubes. Collaborator samples were shipped for TCRbeta analysis as frozen whole blood, isolated PBMCs, or DNA extracted from either sample type. The CDR3 starts with the cysteine, ends with the phenylalanine, and has 18 residues. Just CDR3 DNA is preserved here, 54 bases in frame from base 1. With regard to this clone: Its antigen has not been determined. Base qualities are missing; no much larger clone stands one base away.

TCRbeta CDR3 regions were amplified from genomic DNA using the immunoSEQ Assay, a bias-controlled multiplex PCR. For the original study's pipeline: Within the assay, amplification of reference gene primers was used to estimate how many nucleated cells each sample contained. Sequence reads were collapsed and filtered to measure the absolute abundance of every unique TCRbeta CDR3 rearrangement. Productive Simpson clonality was computed per sample as the square root of Simpson's diversity index over productive rearrangements. Sourced from immuneACCESS, this table was stored by TCRdb with only in-frame sequences that have V and J called. A share of the clones is absent; for the studies checked, an unresolved V gene accounts for under half, and the remainder has no known explanation. V and J calls and clone size are copied from that table; D and trimming were computed from the DNA. This sample gives 400,000 to 450,000 clones in total; roughly 89% of them show up just once. Roughly 0.76% of the sample rests with the top ten.

The sequence is built from TRBV21-1 and TRBJ2-2; the table's D gene call, TRBD1, was not cross checked with the DNA. TRBV21-1 is listed as a pseudogene. The TCR comes from a man aged 18 to 30 with COVID-19, enrolled during active disease. The source material was peripheral blood. The CDR3 reads as follows: CASSKGGDRALHTGELFF. The DNA sequence is as follows: TGTGCCAGCAGCAAAGGGGGAGACAGGGCTTTGCACACCGGGGAGCTGTTTTTT.